The clone carrying this TCR beta chain has a count of ten or more. Its antigen remains unknown. Germline CDR1 is ENHRY and CDR2 is SYGVKD. The CDR3 extends over 12 amino acids. Trimming left V 3 bases short and J 16 bases short, with 16 bases between. The data belong to a study of T-cell reconstitution after alpha-beta-depleted transplantation in children. Study findings and constraints: T-cell counts and diversity at one year post-transplant came mainly from newly produced T cells. Expanded graft clones numbering several hundred reportedly gave rise to alpha-beta T cells about two months after transplant.

Library preparation (for TCRbeta) was performed with unique molecular identifiers. TCRdb re-derived calls from the PCR reads in MiXCR, one entry per CDR3 protein. The repertoire includes about 120,000 distinct CDR3 sequences, 23% of them detected once, and 10% sits in the top ten. This sequence was found in a male patient aged 2 to 10 who had a stem cell transplant for chronic granulomatous disease, so the T cells may come from the graft donor. J is TRBJ2-1 and V is TRBV10-3; D is unresolved. The material sequenced was PBMCs, mostly from graft donor cells, taken 180 days after TCRalphabeta/CD19-depleted stem cell transplant. The chain's CDR3 is CAISEIKWALFF. CDR3 nucleotides: TGTGCCATCAGTGAAATAAAGTGGGCCTTATTCTTC.